Presented here are 32 T cell receptor beta chains from one specimen sequenced in a study of T-cell memory formation after mild COVID-19. TCRdb itself ran the 5' RACE reads through MiXCR, one entry per CDR3 protein. This sample has about 560,000 distinct CDR3 sequences, with 20% to 25% found just once. The material sequenced was PBMCs or a T cell subset sorted from them (not recorded which). These receptors all stem from an adult woman who had mild COVID-19 (a few samples of this study predate the infection). Cell type and time point are not known.

This clonotype occurred many times. The gene calls are TRBV19 and TRBJ2-7; TRBD1 matches at 7 bases. This CDR3 spans 16 amino acids. The trim removed 4 bases at V and 1 base at J, leaving 10 bases unmatched. Germline V CDR1 and CDR2: LNHDA, SQIVND (reference sequence). The CDR3 protein is CASSNSPDRHSYEQYF. In DNA, the CDR3 is TGTGCCAGTAGTAACTCCCCGGACAGGCATTCCTACGAGCAGTACTTC.

This clonotype was recorded a few times. The V gene is TRBV4-2, the J gene TRBJ2-1; D perhaps matches TRBD2 (6 bases). There are 16 residues in the CDR3. The V end was cut by 4 bases, the J end by 5 bases, with 18 bases between. Looked up from germline, CDR1 is LGHNA and CDR2 is YNFKEQ. DNA for the CDR3: TGTGCCAGCAGCCCATTCGGGGGAACAGACCACAATGAGCAGTTCTTC. It yields the protein CASSPFGGTDHNEQFF.

This clonotype showed up just a few times. This rearrangement joins TRBV20-1 to TRBJ1-6, with a tentative D call TRBD1 (6 bases). CDR3 length: 13 amino acids. V was clipped by 6 bases and J by 9 bases, with 15 bases between them. CDR1 DFQATT and CDR2 SNEGSKA come from the germline V gene (reference sequence). The CDR3: CSARGDAASPLHF. The CDR3 DNA follows: TGCAGTGCGAGGGGGGACGCGGCTTCACCCCTCCACTTT.

The rearrangement uses TRBV20-1 and TRBJ1-4; the match to TRBD1 covers 8 bases. CDR1 is DFQATT and CDR2 is SNEGSKA in the germline V gene (reference sequence). V lost 0 bases and J lost 4; bases outside the gene matches: 4. The CDR3 sequence is 15 residues long. CDR3 DNA: TGCAGTGCTAGAGATTGGGGACAGGATAATGAAAAACTGTTTTTT. Amino acids: CSARDWGQDNEKLFF.

The V and J genes are TRBV18 and TRBJ2-3; TRBD2 might be the D (6 bases). Trimming pared 1 base from V and 1 base from J, leaving 12 bases between. The germline gives CDR1 KGHSH, CDR2 LQKENI. The CDR3 has 16 residues. CDR3 coding DNA: TGTGCCAGCTCACCACGTGGGGCTAGCGGCACAGATACGCAGTATTTT. Protein sequence: CASSPRGASGTDTQYF.

This clonotype has a handful of counts. This chain uses TRBV6-5 with TRBJ1-2; possibly TRBD1 for D (5 bases). In germline, CDR1 is MNHEY, CDR2 SVGAGI. The CDR3 has 13 residues. The V gene lost 4 bases and the J gene lost 4 bases, with 10 bases spanning the gap. The CDR3 loop is CASSFSGTYGYTF. The CDR3 DNA sequence: TGTGCCAGCAGTTTCTCAGGGACCTATGGCTACACCTTC.

The gene calls are TRBV10-3 and TRBJ2-1; 8 nucleotides align to TRBD2. The CDR3 is 16 residues long. Trimming removed 0 bases from V and 6 bases from J; junction bases left unmatched: 7. The germline CDR1 and CDR2 sequences are ENHRY and SYGVKD. DNA of the CDR3: TGTGCCATCAGTGAGTCGATCGGGGGGGCGCGCAATGAGCAGTTCTTC. The encoded protein is CAISESIGGARNEQFF.

This clonotype was detected a few times. The genes are TRBV24-1 and TRBJ2-3; D possibly uses TRBD1 or TRBD2 (5 bases each). The CDR3 totals 16 residues. Germline V lookup: CDR1 KGHDR, CDR2 SFDVKD. Trimming stripped 0 bases from V and 3 bases from J, with 12 bases between. The CDR3 sequence: CATSDLDGARTDTQYF. The DNA for the CDR3 is TGTGCCACCAGTGATTTGGACGGGGCAAGAACAGATACGCAGTATTTT.

The chain carries TRBV7-6 and TRBJ1-1, with a weak D call TRBD1 (6 bases). V lost 4 bases and J 3 bases, leaving 21 bases between the germline ends. The CDR3 runs 17 residues. Germline values: CDR1 SGHVS, CDR2 FNYEAQ. In DNA form, the CDR3 reads TGTGCCAGCAGCTCCGGCAGGGGCGCGGAAGGAGACACTGAAGCTTTCTTT. As protein: CASSSGRGAEGDTEAFF.

J is TRBJ1-2 and V is TRBV5-1; D gene ambiguous. With 4 bases removed from V and 4 bases from J, the gap between germline ends came to 11 bases. The CDR3 contains 13 residues. The germline V gene encodes CDR1 SGHRS and CDR2 YFSETQ. This CDR3 is CASSPDGLYGYTF. DNA of the CDR3: TGCGCCAGCAGCCCGGACGGACTCTATGGCTACACCTTC.

This chain connects TRBV4-1 to TRBJ2-4; 7 positions agree with TRBD2. The germline gives CDR1 MGHRA, CDR2 YSYEKL. The V segment lost 5 bases and the J segment 6 bases; nucleotides outside the gene matches: 13. The CDR3 has 16 residues. CDR3 region: CASSSLGRVMGNIQYF. In DNA, the CDR3 is TGCGCCAGCAGCTCCCTAGGGAGGGTTATGGGAAACATTCAGTACTTC.

This clonotype appeared a few times. The CDR3 DNA reads as TGCAGTGTGGAAGATCGGGGGGCAGTTGATTCACCCCTCCACTTT. Protein: CSVEDRGAVDSPLHF. V gene TRBV20-1 combines with J gene TRBJ1-6; tentatively, D is TRBD1 (6 bases). V lost 7 bases, J lost 8 bases, and 21 bases lay in between. Germline values: CDR1 DFQATT, CDR2 SNEGSKA (reference sequence). The CDR3 consists of 15 residues.

This chain links TRBV23-1 with TRBJ2-7; D is unclear. TRBV23-1 is an ORF; its function is uncertain. The CDR3 covers 16 residues. V was trimmed by 2 bases and J by 2 bases, leaving 16 bases between them. The CDR3 bases are TGCGCCAGCAGTCAAGGGATACATCCCCCCGCCTACGAGCAGTACTTC. This translates into CASSQGIHPPAYEQYF.

This sequence joins TRBV4-1 and TRBJ2-7; tentative D call: TRBD1 (5 bases). The V end was cut by 4 bases, the J end by 2 bases, with 18 bases between. Germline CDR1 reads MGHRA; CDR2 reads YSYEKL. This CDR3 has 16 residues. The CDR3 sequence is CASSPKQVGLTYEQYF. The CDR3 bases are TGCGCCAGCAGCCCAAAACAGGTGGGCCTAACCTACGAGCAGTACTTC.

This clonotype was found a few times. The CDR3 sequence is CASSLIGQGNTEAFF. Here the CDR3 DNA reads TGCGCCAGCAGCTTAATTGGACAGGGGAATACTGAAGCTTTCTTT. The chain joins TRBV5-1 to TRBJ1-1; 9 nucleotides agree with TRBD1. The CDR3 has 15 amino acids. Germline CDR1 reads SGHRS; CDR2 reads YFSETQ. Unmatched junction bases numbered 7, after V lost 2 bases and J lost 5 bases.

The chain carries TRBV7-2 and TRBJ1-1; 11 nucleotides line up with TRBD1. J gave up 11 bases and V 5 bases, and 10 bases lay outside the gene matches. This CDR3 spans 14 amino acids. The germline gives CDR1 SGHTA, CDR2 FQGNSA. CDR3 region: CASSIGTGGMRAFF. The CDR3 DNA follows: TGTGCCAGCAGCATCGGGACAGGGGGTATGAGGGCTTTCTTT.

The gene calls are TRBV27 and TRBJ2-1, with 13 bases aligning to TRBD2. CDR3 length equals 16 residues. J was trimmed by 2 bases and V by 5 bases; bases with no gene match: 3. Germline CDR1 MNHEY, CDR2 SMNVEV (reference sequence). CDR3 nucleotides: TGTGCCAGCAGTCCAACTAGCGGGAGGGCCTACAATGAGCAGTTCTTC. This translates into CASSPTSGRAYNEQFF.

V gene TRBV3-1 combines with J gene TRBJ1-1; 8 bases fit TRBD1. Trimming cost V 1 base and J 3 bases; bases outside gene matches: 4. The CDR3 length is 15 residues. Per germline, CDR1 LGHDT and CDR2 YNNKEL (reference sequence). CDR3 sequence: CASSQARTGYTEAFF. The CDR3 DNA sequence: TGTGCCAGCAGCCAAGCGAGGACAGGGTACACTGAAGCTTTCTTT.

The chain recombines TRBV5-4 with TRBJ2-1; 7 bases map to TRBD2. The CDR3 extends over 12 amino acids. V lost 6 bases and J lost 7; bases outside the gene matches: 4. Germline loops: CDR1 SGHNT, CDR2 YYREEE (reference sequence). The CDR3 loop is CASTPGGNEQFF. As DNA, the CDR3 is TGTGCCAGCACCCCGGGGGGTAATGAGCAGTTCTTC.

This clonotype was found a few times. This chain joins TRBV6-1 and TRBJ2-1; D is unclear. The ends were cut back, 5 bases at V and 0 bases at J, with 17 bases in the middle. Germline V gene data show CDR1 as MNHNS and CDR2 as SASEGT. The CDR3 totals 17 residues. This chain's CDR3 is CASSNLLGRSSYNEQFF. The CDR3 DNA reads as TGTGCCAGCAGTAACCTCCTCGGTCGGAGCTCCTACAATGAGCAGTTCTTC.

The chain's CDR3 is CASSPDRMTYEQYF. In DNA, the CDR3 is TGCGCCAGCAGCCCCGACAGGATGACCTACGAGCAGTACTTC. The chain couples TRBV5-1 to TRBJ2-7; a possible D gene is TRBD1 (6 bases). Germline loops: CDR1 SGHRS, CDR2 YFSETQ. The V end was cut by 4 bases, the J end by 2 bases, with 13 bases between. This CDR3 has 14 amino acids.

In this sample, this clonotype turned up many times. V is TRBV20-1 and J is TRBJ1-5; 10 positions agree with TRBD1. Looked up from germline, CDR1 is DFQATT and CDR2 is SNEGSKA (reference sequence). This CDR3 spans 14 amino acids. After removal of 3 bases from V and 6 bases from J, the junction contained 5 bases not matched to a gene. The CDR3 loop reads CSARDRGIGQPQHF. The CDR3 nucleotides are TGCAGTGCTAGGGACAGGGGGATAGGTCAGCCCCAGCATTTT.

The chain employs TRBV12-3 or TRBV12-4 and TRBJ2-3; a possible D gene is TRBD2 (6 bases). Trimming left V 6 bases short and J 0 bases short, with 22 bases between. The CDR3 length is 18 residues. The chain's CDR3 is CASSNPIVPGLSTDTQYF. CDR3 DNA: TGTGCCAGCAGCAATCCTATCGTTCCGGGACTTAGCACAGATACGCAGTATTTT.

There are many counts of this clonotype. The chain joins TRBV7-8 to TRBJ2-1; TRBD2 agrees at 13 bases. J was trimmed by 0 bases and V by 6 bases; bases with no gene match: 8. The CDR3 spans 18 residues. Germline loops: CDR1 SGHVS, CDR2 FQNEAQ. The CDR3: CASSHTSGGAGSYNEQFF. In nucleotides, the CDR3 is TGTGCCAGCAGTCATACTAGCGGGGGGGCCGGCTCCTACAATGAGCAGTTCTTC.

CDR3 loop: CASSQRGGRTQYF. The CDR3 DNA reads as TGTGCCAGCAGCCAAAGGGGGGGCCGTACGCAGTATTTT. The V gene is TRBV3-1, the J gene TRBJ2-3; TRBD2 might be the D (7 bases). Per the germline V gene, CDR1 is LGHDT and CDR2 is YNNKEL (reference sequence). V was pared by 2 bases and J by 8 bases, with 11 bases between. The CDR3 has 13 residues.

The genes are TRBV5-1 and TRBJ2-2; D ambiguous. Trimming removed 7 bases at V and 6 bases at J, with 4 bases between. CDR3 size: 10 residues. The germline V gene has CDR1 SGHRS and CDR2 YFSETQ. The CDR3 spells CASWSGELFF. The CDR3 region has the DNA TGCGCCAGCTGGTCCGGGGAGCTGTTTTTT.

V and J are TRBV29-1 and TRBJ2-2, with no clear D. Germline V lookup: CDR1 SQVTM, CDR2 ANQGSEA. The CDR3 extends over 14 amino acids. The V and J ends lost 0 bases and 6 bases respectively, with 11 bases between them. CDR3 residues: CSVEDSLGAGELFF. The CDR3 DNA reads TGCAGCGTTGAAGATAGCTTAGGTGCCGGGGAGCTGTTTTTT.

The V call is TRBV21-1, the J call TRBJ2-7; TRBD2 reflects the table's D call only, with no check against the DNA. TRBV21-1 is marked as a pseudogene. The CDR3 is 16 residues long. Here the CDR3 reads CASSKDPGLARYEQYF. The CDR3 DNA sequence: TGTGCCAGCAGCAAAGACCCAGGACTAGCACGGTACGAGCAGTACTTC.

This clonotype was seen only a few times. This rearrangement joins TRBV5-4 to TRBJ2-3, with TRBD2 matching over 12 bases. V was clipped by 4 bases and J by 2 bases; unmatched bases: 5. This CDR3 has 16 residues. CDR1 and CDR2 (germline): SGHNT, YYREEE (reference sequence). CDR3: CASSRGLAGFTDTQYF. The CDR3 coding sequence is TGTGCCAGCAGCAGAGGACTAGCGGGGTTCACAGATACGCAGTATTTT.

The chain joins TRBV18 to TRBJ2-5; D might be TRBD1 or TRBD2, each matching 5 bases. The CDR3 extends over 15 amino acids. In germline, CDR1 is KGHSH, CDR2 LQKENI. V lost 0 bases and J lost 0, with 8 bases in between. CDR3 region: CASSPPGPHQETQYF. For the CDR3, the DNA is TGTGCCAGCTCACCACCGGGACCCCACCAAGAGACCCAGTACTTC.

This rearrangement joins TRBV7-8 to TRBJ2-6; TRBD2 agrees at 7 bases. The length of the CDR3 is 18 residues. Looked up from germline, CDR1 is SGHVS and CDR2 is FQNEAQ. After removal of 6 bases from V and 5 bases from J, the junction contained 16 bases not matched to a gene. DNA of the CDR3: TGTGCCAGCAGTCCTCAGCGGGGAAAGCTCTCCCGGGCCAACGTCCTGACTTTC. Its translation: CASSPQRGKLSRANVLTF. The full variable domain, rest sourced from reference TRBV7-8 and TRBJ2-6, is GAGVSQSPRYKVAKRGQDVALRCDPISGHVSLFWYQQALGQGPEFLTYFQNEAQLDKSGLPSDRFFAERPEGSVSTLKIQRTQQEDSAVYLCASSPQRGKLSRANVLTFGAGSRLTVL.

The J gene is TRBJ1-6, the V gene TRBV5-1; possible D gene TRBD1, 5 bases. The germline V and J ends were trimmed by 2 bases and 7 bases, with 10 bases remaining between them. The CDR3 covers 14 residues. Germline CDR1 SGHRS, CDR2 YFSETQ. As DNA, the CDR3 is TGCGCCAGCAGCTTCGACAGAACAAATTCACCCCTCCACTTT. It specifies CASSFDRTNSPLHF.